This T cell receptor beta chain was recorded in a study of vaccination and CD4 T cells after COVID-19. In the case of this clonotype: Antigen unknown.

The germline CDR1 and CDR2 sequences are SGHVS and FQNEAQ. The CDR3 is made up of 16 amino acids. Deletions cut 5 bases from V and 5 bases from J, with 21 bases between. Treatment: roughly 10-day PBMC culture with coronavirus spike peptide pools or control peptides (ViraFEST assay). Half the medium was exchanged for fresh IL-2 medium on days 3 and 7. Cultured CD4+ T cell DNA was sequenced using the Oncomine TCR Beta short-read assay. TCRdb re-called the PCR reads through MiXCR, storing one row per CDR3 protein. The sample lists 13,000 or so distinct CDR3 sequences; roughly 45% were seen once. This clonotype originated in a human donor who had recovered from COVID-19. Material: CD4+ T cells from blood, cultured in vitro. V is TRBV7-8 and J is TRBJ2-5, with D possibly matching TRBD2 (5 bases). CDR3 residues: CASSPVGLAALETQYF. CDR3 nucleotide sequence: TGTGCCAGCAGCCCGGTGGGTCTAGCCGCCTTGGAGACCCAGTACTTC.